The rows below give T cell receptor beta chains drawn from one sample of a study of cytomegalovirus exposure and HLA in healthy donors. The data were produced by immunoSEQ multiplex PCR, yet TCRdb's version contains in-frame clones alone and is incomplete. The data hold around 300,000 clones, with 75% to 90% observed a single time. The sequencing sample was made of PBMCs. These receptors came from a woman in her 30s in good health and CMV-seropositive. Each CDR3 is given with its conserved first and last residue.

V gene: TRBV28
J gene: TRBJ2-1
CDR3 protein: CATAGGPYNEQFF

V gene: TRBV5-1
J gene: TRBJ2-3
CDR3 protein: CASSTDRRNTDTQYF

V gene: TRBV6-4
J gene: TRBJ2-5
CDR3 protein: CASTGGGEETQYF

V gene: TRBV6-1
J gene: TRBJ2-1
CDR3 protein: CASTGLAGGVNEQFF

V gene: TRBV13
J gene: TRBJ2-3
CDR3 protein: CASSSMRTDTQYF

V gene: TRBV28
J gene: TRBJ2-5
CDR3 protein: CASRGGVQETQYF

V gene: TRBV19
J gene: TRBJ2-7
CDR3 protein: CASSMGQTTYEQYF

V gene: TRBV5-1
J gene: TRBJ1-1
CDR3 protein: CASSVSGSNAFF

V gene: TRBV6-5
J gene: TRBJ1-6
CDR3 protein: CASSSGVGNSPLHF

V gene: TRBV29-1
J gene: TRBJ1-1
CDR3 protein: CSVDDPNTEAFF

V gene: TRBV9
J gene: TRBJ2-5
CDR3 protein: CASSVEGTGRETQYF

V gene: TRBV7-7
J gene: TRBJ2-2
CDR3 protein: CASSAAGRGGELFF

V gene: TRBV7-9
J gene: TRBJ1-1
CDR3 protein: CASSSPRQVKDTEAFF

V gene: TRBV7-2
J gene: TRBJ1-2
CDR3 protein: CASTAGGTGPYGYTF

V gene: TRBV27
J gene: TRBJ2-3
CDR3 protein: CASSLSNPTSGGASTDTQYF

V gene: TRBV7-3
J gene: TRBJ2-3
CDR3 protein: CASSSRLGTDTQYF

V gene: TRBV18
J gene: TRBJ2-7
CDR3 protein: CASSQMTGSLYEQYF

V gene: TRBV11-2
J gene: TRBJ2-7
CDR3 protein: CASSLDTYEQYF

V gene: TRBV18
J gene: TRBJ1-6
CDR3 protein: CASSPSGDNSPLHF

V gene: TRBV4-3
J gene: TRBJ2-1
CDR3 protein: CASSQRPNEAYNEQFF

V gene: TRBV14
J gene: TRBJ2-1
CDR3 protein: CASSHPLALTNEQFF

V gene: TRBV9
J gene: TRBJ2-3
CDR3 protein: CASSQKGLTDTQYF

V gene: TRBV4-1
J gene: TRBJ2-7
CDR3 protein: CASSGRASKFDPYEQYF

V gene: TRBV30
J gene: TRBJ2-3
CDR3 protein: CAWTRGQITDTQYF

V gene: TRBV7-2
J gene: TRBJ2-3
CDR3 protein: CASIRAGGTDTQYF

V gene: TRBV6-1
J gene: TRBJ2-5
CDR3 protein: CASSFRTIQETQYF

V gene: TRBV9
J gene: TRBJ2-1
CDR3 protein: CASSLRAFLLAGEGNEQFF

V gene: TRBV18
J gene: TRBJ1-2
CDR3 protein: CASSPGADFYGYTF

V gene: TRBV11-3
J gene: TRBJ2-1
CDR3 protein: CASSFSGGSDEQFF

V gene: TRBV7-3
J gene: TRBJ1-3
CDR3 protein: CASSLFPSTHRVSGNTIYF

V gene: TRBV27
J gene: TRBJ2-2
CDR3 protein: CASSFFEGELFF

V gene: TRBV5-4
J gene: TRBJ2-3
CDR3 protein: CASSFRLDTQYF

V gene: TRBV28
J gene: TRBJ2-7
CDR3 protein: CASRSVAGGFEQYF

V gene: TRBV6-1
J gene: TRBJ2-5
CDR3 protein: CASSWTSIGEETQYF

V gene: TRBV10-3
J gene: TRBJ2-5
CDR3 protein: CAISDSLALGETQYF

V gene: TRBV4-2
J gene: TRBJ1-4
CDR3 protein: CASSQVLATNEKLFF

V gene: TRBV7-3
J gene: TRBJ2-1
CDR3 protein: CASSLGTSGSYNEQFF

V gene: TRBV18
J gene: TRBJ1-6
CDR3 protein: CASSRGDRADSPLHF